The 2 T cell receptor beta chains below were found in one sample sequenced in a study of blood T cell repertoires in COVID-19. Using immunoSEQ multiplex PCR, the repertoire was profiled, and TCRdb retains in-frame clones only, with some absent. The table has around 29,000 clones, roughly nine tenths seen once. Sequenced sample: peripheral blood. These receptors all stem from a human donor in a cohort sampled during active COVID-19.

The chain carries TRBV5-4 and TRBJ2-5, with D perhaps TRBD2 (5 bases). The V end was cut by 1 base, the J end by 5 bases, with 15 bases between. Germline V gene lookup returns CDR1 SGHNT and CDR2 YYREEE (reference sequence). This CDR3 is 15 amino acids long. The CDR3 protein is CASSLFGVGGETQYF. In DNA form, the CDR3 reads TGTGCCAGCAGCTTGTTTGGAGTCGGCGGGGAGACCCAGTACTTC.

Turning to this clone: Other DNA sequences from this sample encode an identical CDR3 as well. V is TRBV7-9 and J is TRBJ1-5; 8 bases agree with TRBD1. Germline CDR1 reads SEHNR; CDR2 reads FQNEAQ (reference sequence). V was pared by 2 bases and J by 4 bases, with 4 bases of the junction left unmatched. The CDR3 loop spans 15 amino acids. The CDR3 DNA follows: TGTGCCAGCAGCTTAACCGGGACAGGTAATCAGCCCCAGCATTTT. As protein: CASSLTGTGNQPQHF.